These 3 T cell receptor beta chains were sequenced from one sample in a study of T cell responses to AZD1222 COVID-19 vaccine. Data came from immunoSEQ multiplex PCR; TCRdb stores just in-frame clones and leaves some out. Among about 140,000 clones, approximately 95% were seen once, and the ten largest hold over 0.85%. The sequenced sample was peripheral blood, obtained on day 0 of MenACWY control vaccination. These receptors were collected from an adult in good health.

The genes are TRBV29-1 and TRBJ2-7; 8 bases map to TRBD1. The ends lost 5 bases at V and 7 bases at J; junction bases unmatched: 19. The CDR3 consists of 16 residues. The V gene's germline CDR1 is SQVTM and CDR2 ANQGSEA. For the CDR3, the DNA is TGCAGCGTTCGAGCATTCCGGCAGGGGGCAACGGGAGAGCAGTACTTC. It codes for CSVRAFRQGATGEQYF.

The chain uses TRBV27 and TRBJ1-4; unclear D gene. This CDR3 comprises 12 residues. V was shortened by 5 bases and J by 6 bases, with 7 bases between the two germline ends. Germline V CDR1 and CDR2: MNHEY, SMNVEV (reference sequence). The CDR3 region is CASSPPDEKLFF. The DNA for the CDR3 is TGTGCCAGCAGTCCGCCCGATGAAAAACTGTTTTTT.

The chain is built from TRBV7-5 and TRBJ2-7; the table names TRBD1, a call not compared with the DNA. TRBV7-5 is a documented pseudogene. This CDR3 is built from 17 residues. The CDR3 bases are TGTGTCAGAAGCCCTAGTTGGGACAGGGTTCCCACCTACGAGCAGTACTTC. Translated, it gives CVRSPSWDRVPTYEQYF.